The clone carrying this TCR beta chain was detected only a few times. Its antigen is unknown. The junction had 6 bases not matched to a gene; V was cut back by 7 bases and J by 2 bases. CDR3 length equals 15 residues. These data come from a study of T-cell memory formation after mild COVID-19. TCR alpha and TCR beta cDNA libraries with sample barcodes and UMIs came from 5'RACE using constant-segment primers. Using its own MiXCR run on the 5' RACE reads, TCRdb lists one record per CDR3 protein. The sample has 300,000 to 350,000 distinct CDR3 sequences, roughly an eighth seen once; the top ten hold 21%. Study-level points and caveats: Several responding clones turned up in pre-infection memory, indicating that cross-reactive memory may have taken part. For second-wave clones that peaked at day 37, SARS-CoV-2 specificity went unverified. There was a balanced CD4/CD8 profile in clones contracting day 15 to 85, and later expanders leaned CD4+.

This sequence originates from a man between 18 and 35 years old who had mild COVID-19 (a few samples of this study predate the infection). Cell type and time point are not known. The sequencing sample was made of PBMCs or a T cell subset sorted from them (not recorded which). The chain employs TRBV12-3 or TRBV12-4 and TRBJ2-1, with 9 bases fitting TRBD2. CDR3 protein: CASTPGGGAYNEQFF. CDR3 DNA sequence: TGTGCCAGCACCCCGGGCGGGGGGGCCTACAATGAGCAGTTCTTC.